These 17 T cell receptor beta chains were sequenced from one sample in a study of spatial heterogeneity in lung cancer. TCRdb re-derived calls from the 5' RACE reads in MiXCR, one entry per CDR3 protein. The sample consists of thousands of distinct CDR3 sequences, 3.5% to 5% of them appearing once. The time point was: sample taken at primary tumor resection. Researchers sequenced whole RNA taken from tumor, nontumor lung or frozen PBMC without sorting. Sequencing used normal lung tissue next to the tumor, obtained at surgery. The receptors originated from a female donor with early-stage non-small cell lung cancer.

About this clonotype itself: This beta chain is an off-target read within a library intended for alpha chains, so its frequency means little. This chain connects TRBV3-1 to TRBJ1-1; no firm D call. The germline V gene encodes CDR1 LGHDT and CDR2 YNNKEL (reference sequence). Trimming took 0 bases from V and 6 from J, leaving 20 bases between them. The CDR3 loop spans 17 amino acids. The CDR3, as DNA: TGTGCCAGCAGCCAAGAACCGTCTTCGAGGGCTGTTTCTGAAGCTTTCTTT. This translates into CASSQEPSSRAVSEAFF.

By its share, this clonotype is medium-sized (0.01 to 0.1%). Since it is a stray read in a library aimed at alpha chains, this beta chain has a size that is not meaningful. This chain uses TRBV2 with TRBJ1-1; D is undetermined. The V gene lost 6 bases and the J gene lost 6 bases, with 11 bases spanning the gap. The CDR3 length is 12 residues. From germline, CDR1 is SNHLY and CDR2 FYNNEI. CDR3 residues: CASSLQSPEAFF. CDR3 coding DNA: TGTGCCAGCAGCTTACAGAGTCCTGAAGCTTTCTTT.

This clonotype is classed as large. This beta chain appears as a stray read in a library generated for alpha chains; its size is not informative. V usage is TRBV12-3 or TRBV12-4 and J usage is TRBJ2-1, with 9 bases aligning to TRBD1. The CDR3 totals 17 residues. The J segment lost 0 bases and the V segment lost 4 bases, leaving 7 bases of the junction unmatched. This chain's CDR3 is CASSSTQGASSYNEQFF. The CDR3 coding sequence is TGTGCCAGCAGTTCCACACAGGGGGCAAGCTCCTACAATGAGCAGTTCTTC.

This clonotype is judged large. As an off-target read in a library built for alpha chains, this beta chain has a frequency of little significance. This chain joins TRBV24-1 and TRBJ2-3, with D unresolved. V dropped 6 bases and J dropped 4 bases, with 10 bases sitting between them. CDR1 KGHDR and CDR2 SFDVKD come from the germline V gene. This CDR3 has 13 residues. CDR3 loop: CATSPGAPDTQYF. As DNA, the CDR3 is TGTGCCACCAGTCCCGGCGCCCCAGATACGCAGTATTTT.

This clonotype is medium-sized (0.01 to 0.1%) by share. A library prepared for alpha chains yielded this beta chain as an off-target read; its size is of little meaning. V usage is TRBV7-2 and J usage is TRBJ2-6; TRBD1 agrees at 9 bases. This CDR3 spans 19 amino acids. V lost 3 bases to trimming and J lost 4 bases; unmatched junction nucleotides: 13. Germline lookup yields CDR1 SGHTA and CDR2 FQGNSA. As DNA, the CDR3 is TGTGCCAGCAGCTTGAGTTCCGGGACAGGGTCTAAGGGGGCCAACGTCCTGACTTTC. It is translated as CASSLSSGTGSKGANVLTF.

By sample share, this clonotype is medium-sized (0.01 to 0.1%). This beta chain slipped into a library made for alpha chains as a stray read, so its size is not meaningful. This chain links TRBV28 with TRBJ1-2; TRBD1 matches at 7 bases. Germline-derived CDR1 and CDR2 are MDHEN and SYDVKM. The ends lost 5 bases at V and 5 bases at J; junction bases unmatched: 11. There are 15 residues in the CDR3. DNA for the CDR3: TGTGCCAGCAGTCTGACAGGGAAGTCGGGGTATGGCTACACCTTC. Translating gives CASSLTGKSGYGYTF.

There are many counts of this clonotype. This beta chain is off target for a library built for alpha chains, so its abundance means little. The rearrangement links TRBV24-1 to TRBJ2-3, with D perhaps being TRBD1 or TRBD2 (5 bases each). The CDR3 length is 18 residues. V lost 2 bases and J 0 bases, leaving 17 bases between the germline ends. CDR1 and CDR2 from the germline V gene are KGHDR and SFDVKD. CDR3 sequence reads: CATSDSGRRTASTDTQYF. As DNA, the CDR3 is TGTGCCACCAGTGATTCGGGACGCCGAACTGCTAGCACAGATACGCAGTATTTT.

This clonotype came up many times. Since the library was made to target alpha chains, this beta chain is a stray read and its abundance is not meaningful. The V call is TRBV20-1, the J call TRBJ2-7; unclear D gene. The germline V gene encodes CDR1 DFQATT and CDR2 SNEGSKA (reference sequence). There are 12 residues in the CDR3. Trimming shortened V by 5 bases and J by 3 bases, and 11 bases separated the two germline ends. CDR3 loop: CSAPQENYEQYF. The CDR3 DNA follows: TGCAGTGCTCCGCAAGAGAACTACGAGCAGTACTTC.

By share, this clonotype ranks as medium-sized (0.01 to 0.1%). This beta chain appears as a stray read in a library generated for alpha chains; its size is not informative. V usage is TRBV20-1 and J usage is TRBJ2-1; no definite D call. Trimming stripped 3 bases from V and 5 bases from J, with 5 bases between. Germline V gene data show CDR1 as DFQATT and CDR2 as SNEGSKA (reference sequence). This CDR3 contains 11 residues. CDR3 in amino acids: CSASRHNEQFF. The CDR3 DNA is TGCAGTGCTAGCCGGCACAATGAGCAGTTCTTC.

This clonotype is classed as medium-sized (0.01 to 0.1%). As an off-target read in a library built for alpha chains, this beta chain has a frequency of little significance. The rearrangement joins TRBV5-1 to TRBJ1-3; unclear D gene. Germline CDR1 SGHRS, CDR2 YFSETQ. V lost 3 bases to trimming and J lost 4 bases, with 14 bases between them. The CDR3 consists of 15 residues. The CDR3 region is CASSSSSDSGNTIYF. The CDR3 coding sequence is TGCGCCAGCAGCTCGAGTTCAGATTCGGGAAACACCATATATTTT.

This clonotype was seen many times. With the library built for alpha chains, this beta chain is off target and its frequency is not meaningful. The V call is TRBV24-1, the J call TRBJ2-1; 8 nucleotides match TRBD2. After removal of 9 bases from V and 7 bases from J, the junction contained 1 base not matched to a gene. CDR3 length equals 11 residues. In germline, CDR1 is KGHDR, CDR2 SFDVKD. The chain's CDR3 is CATGLANEQFF. The CDR3 nucleotides are TGTGCCACCGGACTAGCAAATGAGCAGTTCTTC.

In its sample, this clonotype is medium-sized. With the library built for alpha chains, this beta chain is off target and its frequency is not meaningful. The chain carries TRBV29-1 and TRBJ2-7, with 10 bases aligning to TRBD2. Trimming took 5 bases from V and 7 from J; bases not matched to a gene: 8. The CDR3 length is 13 residues. Germline lookup yields CDR1 SQVTM and CDR2 ANQGSEA. CDR3 residues: CSVNLAGAGEQYF. The CDR3 region has the DNA TGCAGCGTTAACCTAGCGGGAGCTGGGGAGCAGTACTTC.

This clonotype appeared once. A much larger clone is a single base away; this may be a read error. This beta chain appears as a stray read in a library generated for alpha chains; its size is not informative. The V call is TRBV5-1, the J call TRBJ2-3; unclear D gene. Trimming took off 0 bases at V and 4 bases at J, with 12 bases between the two ends. The CDR3 is 15 amino acids. Germline CDR1 SGHRS, CDR2 YFSETQ. CDR3 DNA: TGCGCCAGCAGCTTGGCCTCCATGGTGGCAGATACGCAGTATTTT. It encodes CASSLASMVADTQYF.

Within the sample, this clonotype is medium-sized. Within a library made for alpha chains, this beta chain is off target, and its count is uninformative. The V call is TRBV28, the J call TRBJ2-3; 10 bases agree with TRBD2. Germline assignment: CDR1 MDHEN and CDR2 SYDVKM. Losses at the gene ends were 3 bases for V and 2 bases for J; bases not matched to a gene: 17. This CDR3 spans 20 amino acids. The CDR3 nucleotides read TGTGCCAGCAGTTTGTTGACCCCGGGAGTAGCGGGGGGCCACACAGATACGCAGTATTTT. This translates into CASSLLTPGVAGGHTDTQYF.

By sample share, this clonotype is medium-sized. This beta chain is off target for a library built for alpha chains, so its abundance means little. The chain is built from TRBV5-5 and TRBJ2-5, with TRBD2 identical over 12 bases. The CDR3 loop spans 16 amino acids. After removal of 4 bases from V and 5 bases from J, the junction contained 9 bases not matched to a gene. The germline V gene has CDR1 SGHKS and CDR2 YYEKEE (reference sequence). The chain's CDR3 is CASSLELAGGRETQYF. In DNA, the CDR3 is TGTGCCAGCAGCCTGGAGCTAGCGGGAGGGCGTGAGACCCAGTACTTC.

This clonotype appeared many times. This beta chain is an off-target read within a library intended for alpha chains, so its frequency means little. The chain joins TRBV3-1 to TRBJ1-1; D is ambiguous. The CDR3 is made up of 13 amino acids. CDR1 LGHDT and CDR2 YNNKEL come from the germline V gene (reference sequence). V lost 4 bases and J lost 4, with 10 bases in between. DNA for the CDR3: TGTGCCAGCAGCCCCGGAACAAGCACTGAAGCTTTCTTT. Amino acids: CASSPGTSTEAFF. The full variable domain, rest sourced from reference TRBV3-1 and TRBJ1-1, is DTAVSQTPKYLVTQMGNDKSIKCEQNLGHDTMYWYKQDSKKFLKIMFSYNNKELIINETVPNRFSPKSPDKAHLNLHINSLELGDSAVYFCASSPGTSTEAFFGQGTRLTVV.

This clonotype was seen only a few times. This beta chain represents an off-target read in a library built for alpha chains; its size is of limited meaning. The chain couples TRBV3-1 to TRBJ2-1, with D possibly being TRBD2 (6 bases). This CDR3 comprises 13 residues. The germline V gene has CDR1 LGHDT and CDR2 YNNKEL (reference sequence). Trimming took 6 bases from V and 8 from J, leaving 14 bases between them. The CDR3 bases are TGTGCCAGCAGGGGGGAAGCGGGTTATGAGCAGTTCTTC. This translates into CASRGEAGYEQFF.